These 29 T cell receptor beta chains share one sample of origin, sequenced in a study of blood T cell repertoires in COVID-19 (TCRdb year 2020). The library was made by the immunoSEQ multiplex PCR assay. TCRdb provides this immuneACCESS table in a form limited to in-frame rearrangements. Some clones are lacking; in checked studies, under half of them reflect an unresolved V gene, and why the rest are absent is not known. Present in this sample are 260,000 or so clones, 85% of which were seen just once. The ten largest clones capture around 2.3% of the sample. Sequenced sample: PBMCs or T cells enriched from blood (not recorded which). Receptors originate from a woman aged 50 to 60 who had recovered from COVID-19.

CDR3 sequence reads: CASSLRGGENSPLHF. The CDR3 DNA reads as TGCGCCAGCAGCCTAAGGGGAGGGGAAAATTCACCCCTCCACTTT. This chain joins TRBV5-1 and TRBJ1-6; D is perhaps TRBD1 (5 bases). V dropped 4 bases and J dropped 7 bases, with 15 bases sitting between them. The germline gives CDR1 SGHRS, CDR2 YFSETQ. CDR3 length: 15 amino acids.

This clone was seen a handful of times. In DNA form, the CDR3 reads TGTGCCACCAGTTCCATAACAGGGGGCAACTATGGCTACACCTTC. Its translation: CATSSITGGNYGYTF. The chain recombines TRBV24-1 with TRBJ1-2; TRBD1 matches 9 bases. The V gene's germline CDR1 is KGHDR and CDR2 SFDVKD. The CDR3 runs to 15 residues. Trimming cost V 6 bases and J 2 bases; bases outside gene matches: 6.

This clone was observed a single time. J is TRBJ2-1 and V is TRBV15, with a possible D match to TRBD2 (6 bases). CDR3 length: 13 amino acids. Germline V lookup: CDR1 LNHNV, CDR2 YYDKDF (reference sequence). V was clipped by 3 bases and J by 16 bases, with 19 bases between them. The CDR3 DNA reads TGTGCCACCAGCAGGTCCTTCGGGACTGATGTCTTCTTC. This translates into CATSRSFGTDVFF.

This rearrangement joins TRBV5-6 to TRBJ1-5, with a possible D match to TRBD1 (5 bases). V was shortened by 0 bases and J by 4 bases, with 5 bases between the two germline ends. The CDR3 runs to 13 residues. In germline, CDR1 is SGHDT, CDR2 YYEEEE. The CDR3 DNA follows: TGTGCCAGCAGCTTGGGACAGAATCAGCCCCAGCATTTT. Its translation: CASSLGQNQPQHF. Variable domain in full (rest from reference TRBV5-6 and TRBJ1-5): DAGVTQSPTHLIKTRGQQVTLRCSPKSGHDTVSWYQQALGQGPQFIFQYYEEEERQRGNFPDRFSGHQFPNYSSELNVNALLLGDSALYLCASSLGQNQPQHFGDGTRLSIL.

This chain connects TRBV11-3 to TRBJ2-1; the match to TRBD2 covers 8 bases. Germline-derived CDR1 and CDR2 are SGHNT and YENEEA. The ends lost 3 bases at V and 6 bases at J; junction bases unmatched: 13. The CDR3 covers 17 residues. The chain's CDR3 is CASSFRSAGGDFNEQFF. Here the CDR3 DNA reads TGTGCCAGCAGCTTCCGGTCGGCGGGAGGTGATTTCAATGAGCAGTTCTTC.

In this sample, this clone turned up a few times. This sequence joins TRBV6-5 and TRBJ1-5, with D unclear. CDR1 and CDR2 (germline): MNHEY, SVGAGI. This CDR3 region has 14 residues. Deletions cut 6 bases from V and 6 bases from J, with 15 bases between. The CDR3 spells CASRSRRVGQPQHF. CDR3 DNA sequence: TGTGCCAGCAGGAGTCGGCGGGTAGGTCAGCCCCAGCATTTT.

In DNA form, the CDR3 reads TGTGCCAGCAGCCAAGAAGTCGGAGACGAGCAGTACTTC. Its translation is CASSQEVGDEQYF. The chain recombines TRBV4-2 with TRBJ2-7; no definite D call. V was pared by 0 bases and J by 5 bases, with 8 bases between. CDR1 is LGHNA and CDR2 is YNFKEQ in the germline V gene. The CDR3 is 13 residues long.

This rearrangement joins TRBV7-2 to TRBJ2-1; 12 bases are shared with TRBD2. Germline assignment: CDR1 SGHTA and CDR2 FQGNSA. The length of the CDR3 is 18 residues. V gave up 4 bases and J gave up 9 bases; unmatched junction bases: 16. The CDR3 region has the DNA TGTGCCAGCAGCTCCCGAGGACTAGCGGGAAGTCGGGGTGGTGAGCAGTTCTTC. Translating gives CASSSRGLAGSRGGEQFF.

The chain carries TRBV11-2 and TRBJ2-7; TRBD1 matches at 9 bases. Trimming cost V 5 bases and J 9 bases; bases outside gene matches: 14. The CDR3 has 15 residues. CDR1 is SGHAT, CDR2 FQNNGV, per germline. The CDR3 loop reads CASSGRTGELRRQYF. CDR3 nucleotide sequence: TGTGCCAGCAGCGGAAGGACAGGGGAATTGAGAAGGCAGTACTTC. Full variable domain (missing parts from reference TRBV11-2 and TRBJ2-7): EAGVAQSPRYKIIEKRQSVAFWCNPISGHATLYWYQQILGQGPKLLIQFQNNGVVDDSQLPKDRFSAERLKGVDSTLKIQPAKLEDSAVYLCASSGRTGELRRQYFGPGTRLTVT.

The chain links TRBV6-4 to TRBJ1-3; 8 bases are a match to TRBD1. The length of the CDR3 is 17 residues. Germline CDR1 reads MRHNA; CDR2 reads SNTAGT. Trimming at V came to 2 bases and at J to 2 bases, leaving 8 bases not matched to a gene. The CDR3 nucleotides read TGTGCCAGCAGTGACGGGGGACAGGATTTCGCTGGAAACACCATATATTTT. Amino acids: CASSDGGQDFAGNTIYF.

The chain couples TRBV4-1 to TRBJ1-1; possible D gene TRBD1, 6 bases. The germline V gene encodes CDR1 MGHRA and CDR2 YSYEKL. This CDR3 has 19 amino acids. V lost 4 bases, J lost 4 bases, and 28 bases lay in between. DNA for the CDR3: TGCGCCAGCAGCCGGCTCCGTGGGACAACCCTTAAGAGTGTCACTGAAGCTTTCTTT. Amino acids: CASSRLRGTTLKSVTEAFF.

This clone was counted a few times. V usage is TRBV6-1 and J usage is TRBJ1-3; D call uncertain. Germline V gene lookup returns CDR1 MNHNS and CDR2 SASEGT. The CDR3 sequence is 16 residues long. Trimming cost V 2 bases and J 0 bases, with 11 bases left between them. The chain's CDR3 is CASSESNRISGNTIYF. The CDR3 bases are TGTGCCAGCAGTGAATCCAACAGAATCTCTGGAAACACCATATATTTT.

The rearrangement joins TRBV3-1 (or the pseudogene TRBV3-2) to TRBJ2-5; TRBD1 agrees at 11 bases. This CDR3 has 15 amino acids. J gave up 6 bases and V 4 bases, and 7 bases lay outside the gene matches. CDR1 LGHDT and CDR2 YNNKEL come from the germline V gene (reference sequence). The CDR3 DNA reads TGTGCCAGCAGCCCCGGGACAGGGGGTGGTAAGACCCAGTACTTC. This translates into CASSPGTGGGKTQYF.

The chain uses TRBV7-2 and TRBJ2-5; 8 bases are a match to TRBD1. The V gene end was trimmed by 6 bases and the J gene end by 0 bases; junction bases not matched to a gene: 9. Germline values: CDR1 SGHTA, CDR2 FQGNSA. This CDR3 spans 16 amino acids. CDR3 nucleotides: TGTGCCAGCAGGCTCCCGGGGACAGGCTACCAAGAGACCCAGTACTTC. Its protein product is CASRLPGTGYQETQYF.

The chain carries TRBV3-1 (or the pseudogene TRBV3-2) and TRBJ1-6; D perhaps matches TRBD1 (5 bases). CDR1 is LGHDT and CDR2 is YNNKEL in the germline V gene (reference sequence). The CDR3 extends over 16 amino acids. Trimming left V 2 bases short and J 10 bases short, with 18 bases between. Written as DNA, the CDR3 is TGTGCCAGCAGCCAATTCCGGGGGTCTGAGGGATCACCCCTCCACTTT. Encoded protein: CASSQFRGSEGSPLHF.

This clone was seen a single time. CDR3 DNA sequence: TGTGCCAGTAGTATAAGCGGCGGGGGGCGTCACTATGAGCAGTTCTTC. Encoded protein: CASSISGGGRHYEQFF. This chain connects TRBV19 to TRBJ2-1; 8 bases fit TRBD2. There are 16 residues in the CDR3. Germline trimming cut 2 bases from V and 8 bases from J; bases unmatched to any gene: 11. Germline CDR1 and CDR2: LNHDA and SQIVND (reference sequence).

This clone came up a few times. The chain couples TRBV12-3 or TRBV12-4 to TRBJ2-1; no clear D gene. V was shortened by 5 bases and J by 8 bases, with 7 bases between the two germline ends. The CDR3 is 11 residues long. The DNA of the CDR3 is TGTGCCAGCAGTGAGCTGGATGAGCAGTTCTTC. It specifies CASSELDEQFF.

The chain uses TRBV7-9 and TRBJ1-2; D may be TRBD1 (6 bases). The V and J ends lost 4 bases and 0 bases respectively, with 18 bases between them. Germline V gene lookup returns CDR1 SEHNR and CDR2 FQNEAQ (reference sequence). The CDR3 has 17 amino acids. The CDR3 DNA reads TGTGCCAGCAGCTCAAAAAGGACAGAAAAAGCTAACTATGGCTACACCTTC. Translated: CASSSKRTEKANYGYTF.

This clone appeared a few times. The chain is built from TRBV19 and TRBJ1-5; possibly TRBD1 for D (6 bases). The CDR3 length is 17 residues. With 6 bases removed from V and 0 bases from J, the gap between germline ends came to 18 bases. Germline CDR1 reads LNHDA; CDR2 reads SQIVND (reference sequence). In nucleotides, the CDR3 is TGTGCCAGTAGCTGGGACAAAGGGCCCTATAGCAATCAGCCCCAGCATTTT. This gives the protein CASSWDKGPYSNQPQHF.

The chain links TRBV19 to TRBJ1-5; no firm D call. Trimming took 6 bases from V and 0 from J, leaving 9 bases between them. The CDR3 totals 14 residues. Germline CDR1 is LNHDA and CDR2 is SQIVND (reference sequence). Written as DNA, the CDR3 is TGTGCCAGTAGCCCCTCACATAGCAATCAGCCCCAGCATTTT. Encoded protein: CASSPSHSNQPQHF.

V usage is TRBV2 and J usage is TRBJ1-6; the match to TRBD1 covers 7 bases. There are 15 residues in the CDR3. Germline values: CDR1 SNHLY, CDR2 FYNNEI. V lost 7 bases and J lost 5; bases outside the gene matches: 8. The CDR3 DNA reads as TGTGCCAGCAAAGACCGGGACAGTGATAATTCACCCCTCCACTTT. It translates to CASKDRDSDNSPLHF.

The chain is built from TRBV7-6 and TRBJ1-2; weak D call: TRBD1 (5 bases). The CDR3 has 16 residues. From germline, CDR1 is SGHVS and CDR2 FNYEAQ. Trimming removed 4 bases from V and 0 bases from J, with 15 bases in between. Here the CDR3 reads CASSYRIARPNYGYTF. The CDR3 DNA reads TGTGCCAGCAGCTACAGGATTGCCAGACCTAACTATGGCTACACCTTC.

CDR3: CASSVGLTGELFF. CDR3 bases: TGTGCCAGCAGCGTAGGACTAACCGGGGAGCTGTTTTTT. The chain links TRBV9 to TRBJ2-2, with D tentatively TRBD2 (5 bases). V lost 0 bases, J lost 5 bases, and 5 bases lay in between. The CDR3 loop spans 13 amino acids. CDR1 and CDR2 (germline): SGDLS, YYNGEE.

The chain employs TRBV10-1 and TRBJ2-1; 13 bases fit TRBD2. The CDR3 is 15 residues long. In germline, CDR1 is WNHNN, CDR2 SYGVQD (reference sequence). Trimming took 3 bases from V and 9 from J; bases not matched to a gene: 5. CDR3 in DNA: TGCGCCAGCAGTGACCGGGGACTAGCGGGACCTGAGCAGTTCTTC. Its protein is CASSDRGLAGPEQFF.

The chain uses TRBV5-4 and TRBJ1-2, with a possible D match to TRBD1 (6 bases). This CDR3 comprises 14 residues. V lost 4 bases to trimming and J lost 4 bases, with 14 bases between them. Germline-derived CDR1 and CDR2 are SGHNT and YYREEE (reference sequence). The CDR3 is CASSTRQDFYGYTF. CDR3 DNA sequence: TGTGCCAGCAGCACAAGACAGGACTTCTATGGCTACACCTTC.

The J gene is TRBJ1-2, the V gene TRBV28, with D uncertain. The CDR3 spans 13 residues. Looked up from germline, CDR1 is MDHEN and CDR2 is SYDVKM. Trimming pared 10 bases from V and 4 bases from J, leaving 16 bases between. CDR3 loop: CATLLRGTYGYTF. The CDR3 DNA follows: TGTGCCACCCTACTCCGGGGTACCTATGGCTACACCTTC.

The chain employs TRBV5-4 and TRBJ1-1, with D unresolved. The germline V gene encodes CDR1 SGHNT and CDR2 YYREEE (reference sequence). Trimming cost V 0 bases and J 2 bases, with 8 bases left between them. There are 14 residues in the CDR3. Here the CDR3 reads CASSLAGANTEAFF. The CDR3 region has the DNA TGTGCCAGCAGCTTGGCGGGAGCTAACACTGAAGCTTTCTTT.

The chain links TRBV14 to TRBJ2-7, with 11 bases identical to TRBD2. V dropped 4 bases and J dropped 12; count of bases not matched to a gene: 5. Per the germline V gene, CDR1 is SGHDN and CDR2 is FVKESK. The CDR3 length is 12 residues. CDR3 DNA: TGTGCCAGCAGCCCGACTAGCGGGACATCGTACTTC. Residues: CASSPTSGTSYF.

The chain carries TRBV7-9 and TRBJ1-1, with a weak D call TRBD1 (6 bases). CDR3 length equals 15 residues. Germline V gives CDR1 SEHNR, CDR2 FQNEAQ (reference sequence). With 3 bases removed from V and 0 bases from J, the gap between germline ends came to 11 bases. The CDR3 reads CASSLAGQLNTEAFF. The DNA for the CDR3 is TGTGCCAGCAGCTTGGCAGGACAGCTGAACACTGAAGCTTTCTTT.